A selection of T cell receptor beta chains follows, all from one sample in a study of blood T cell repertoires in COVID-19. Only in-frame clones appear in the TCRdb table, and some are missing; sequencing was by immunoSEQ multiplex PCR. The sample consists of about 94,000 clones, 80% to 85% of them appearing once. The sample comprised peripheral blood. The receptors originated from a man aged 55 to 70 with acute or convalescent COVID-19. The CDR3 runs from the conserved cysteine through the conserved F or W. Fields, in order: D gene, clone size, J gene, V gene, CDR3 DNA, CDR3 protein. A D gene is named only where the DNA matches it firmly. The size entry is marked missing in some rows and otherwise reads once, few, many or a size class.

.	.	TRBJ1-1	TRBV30	TGTGCCTGGAGTGTACTACAGAACACTGAAGCTTTCTTT	CAWSVLQNTEAFF
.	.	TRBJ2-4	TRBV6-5	TGTGCCAGCAGTTACAGGGAAGGGGGAAACATTCAGTACTTC	CASSYREGGNIQYF
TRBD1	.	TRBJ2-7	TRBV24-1	TGTGCCACCTGTGGCTCTCAGGGGGCGACCTACGAGCAGTACTTC	CATCGSQGATYEQYF
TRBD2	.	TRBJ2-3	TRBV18	TGTGCCAGCTCACCAGTCCTAGCGGGGGGAACAGATACGCAGTATTTT	CASSPVLAGGTDTQYF
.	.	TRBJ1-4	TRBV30	TGTGCCTGGAGGTTGGGGGGAAATGAAAAACTGTTTTTT	CAWRLGGNEKLFF
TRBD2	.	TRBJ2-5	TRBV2	TGTGCCAGCAGGAAGACTAGCGGGGGGTCACAAGAGACCCAGTACTTC	CASRKTSGGSQETQYF
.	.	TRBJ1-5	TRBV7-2	TGTGCCAGCAGCTTAAAGCCAGGTTTAGAGTGGCCCCAGCATTTT	CASSLKPGLEWPQHF
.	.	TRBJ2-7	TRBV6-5	TGTGCCAGCAGTTTGGGCCAGGACTCCTACGAGCAGTACTTC	CASSLGQDSYEQYF
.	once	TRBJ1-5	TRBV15	TGTGCCACCGGACAGTCAAGCAATCAGCCCCAGCATTTT	CATGQSSNQPQHF
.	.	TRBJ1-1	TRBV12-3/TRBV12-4	TGTGCCAGCAGTTTTGCCGGTTCCACTGAAGCTTTCTTT	CASSFAGSTEAFF
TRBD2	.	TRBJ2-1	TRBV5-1	TGCGCCAGCACCCCGGAGTTGTTCGGGGGGGCCAGCTCCTACAATGAGCAGTTCTTC	CASTPELFGGASSYNEQFF
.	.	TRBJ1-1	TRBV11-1	TGTGCCAGCAGCTTAAGTGCCCCCTCTACTAACACTGAAGCTTTCTTT	CASSLSAPSTNTEAFF
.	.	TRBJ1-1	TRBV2	TGTGCCAGCAGTGGCGACATCAACACTGAAGCTTTCTTT	CASSGDINTEAFF
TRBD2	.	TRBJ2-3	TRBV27	TGTGCCAGCAGTCCTGCCCTAGCGGGGGTTCCCACAGATACGCAGTATTTT	CASSPALAGVPTDTQYF
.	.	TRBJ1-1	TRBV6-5	TGTGCCAGCAGTTACTCGGGGGGTGGAACTGAAGCTTTCTTT	CASSYSGGGTEAFF
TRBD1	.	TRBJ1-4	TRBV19	TGTGCCAGTACCATGGACAGGGTGGGTGAAAAACTGTTTTTT	CASTMDRVGEKLFF
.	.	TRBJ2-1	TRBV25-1	TGTGCCAGCCGATGGCAGGGAAACAATGAGCAGTTCTTC	CASRWQGNNEQFF
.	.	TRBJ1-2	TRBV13	TGTGCCAGCAGCTACCGCCGTTCGGGGGACGGCCTGTTAGATGGCTACACCTTC	CASSYRRSGDGLLDGYTF
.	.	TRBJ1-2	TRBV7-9	TGTGCCAGCAGCTTAGCATCAGGGGATCGCGATGGCTACACCTTC	CASSLASGDRDGYTF
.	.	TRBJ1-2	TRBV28	TGTGCCAGCAGTTTAATGGTAGGGGTATATGGCTACACCTTC	CASSLMVGVYGYTF
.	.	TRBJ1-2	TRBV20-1	TGCAGTGCTGCCACTTGGCCTGAGGGTTCCTTC	CSAATWPEGSF
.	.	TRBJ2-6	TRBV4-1	TGCGCCAGCAGCCAGGACTTAGTTTGGGCCAACGTCCTGACTTTC	CASSQDLVWANVLTF
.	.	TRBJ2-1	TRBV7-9	TGTGCCAGCAGCTTAATACAGGGTATGTTGGATGAGCAGTTCTTC	CASSLIQGMLDEQFF
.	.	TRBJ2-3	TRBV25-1	TGTGCCAGCAGTGAGACGGGTAGCCTCACAGATACGCAGTATTTT	CASSETGSLTDTQYF
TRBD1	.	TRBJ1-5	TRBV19	TGTGCCAGTACCGGGACAGTAGCAAATCAGCCCCAGCATTTT	CASTGTVANQPQHF
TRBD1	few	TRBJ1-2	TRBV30	TGTGCCTGGAGTCGGACAGGGCCAGCTAACTATGGCTACACCTTC	CAWSRTGPANYGYTF
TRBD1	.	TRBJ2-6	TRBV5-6	TGTGCCAGCAGCTTGTACGACAGGGTCTCTGGGGCCAACGTCCTGACTTTC	CASSLYDRVSGANVLTF
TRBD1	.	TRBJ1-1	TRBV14	TGTGCCAGCAGCCAAGATGTGGGGACAGCTTATAGCTCGAACACTGAAGCTTTCTTT	CASSQDVGTAYSSNTEAFF
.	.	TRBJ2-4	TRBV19	TGTGCCAGTAGTATCATAACAGCGGATCAGTACTTC	CASSIITADQYF
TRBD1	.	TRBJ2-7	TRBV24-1	TGTGCCACCAGTGATCCTGGACAGGGGATCCACGAGCAGTACTTC	CATSDPGQGIHEQYF
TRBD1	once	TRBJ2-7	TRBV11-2	TGTGCCAGCAGTCCCGGGGACAGGTTGGGGGAGCAGTACTTC	CASSPGDRLGEQYF
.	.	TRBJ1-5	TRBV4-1	TGCGCCAGCAGCCAAGAAGGGGCTTATCAGCCCCAGCATTTT	CASSQEGAYQPQHF
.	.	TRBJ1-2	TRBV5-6	TGTGCCAGCAGCTCATCGACATCGGGGAGCTATGGCTACACCTTC	CASSSSTSGSYGYTF
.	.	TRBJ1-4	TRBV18	TGTGCCAGCTCACCTAGGGGGGGCGAAGAAAAACTGTTTTTT	CASSPRGGEEKLFF
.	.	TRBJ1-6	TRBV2	TGTGCCAGCAGTGAAAGCCCGGGGAATTCACCCCTCCACTTT	CASSESPGNSPLHF
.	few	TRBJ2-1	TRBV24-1	TGTGCCACCAGTGATTTGGATGGGGGGATGCACCACGATGAGCAGTTCTTC	CATSDLDGGMHHDEQFF
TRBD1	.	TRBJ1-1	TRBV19	TGTGCCAGTAGTATAGGGGGACAGGGGAACACTGAAGCTTTCTTT	CASSIGGQGNTEAFF
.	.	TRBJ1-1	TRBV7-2	TGTGCCAGCAGCTCACAGGGTGGTGGGGCTGAAGCTTTCTTT	CASSSQGGGAEAFF
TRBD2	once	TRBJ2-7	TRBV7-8	TGTGCCACCTCAACGACTAGCGTATCCTACGAGCAGTACTTC	CATSTTSVSYEQYF
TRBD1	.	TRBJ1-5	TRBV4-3	TGCGCCAGCAGCCAAGATAGACAGGGCGGCAATCAGCCCCAGCATTTT	CASSQDRQGGNQPQHF
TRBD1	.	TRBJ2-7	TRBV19	TGTGCCAGTAGTTCGGACAGGGTCTCCTACGAGCAGTACTTC	CASSSDRVSYEQYF
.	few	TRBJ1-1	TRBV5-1	TGCGCCAGCCGCGGGGGGAACACTGAAGCTTTCTTT	CASRGGNTEAFF
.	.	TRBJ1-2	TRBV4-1	TGCGCCAGCAGCCAAGTACCGGGACACCTCCAGGGCTACACCTTC	CASSQVPGHLQGYTF
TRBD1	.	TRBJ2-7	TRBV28	TGTGCCAGCAGTTTATCGGGACAGGGGTTCTACGAGCAGTACTTC	CASSLSGQGFYEQYF
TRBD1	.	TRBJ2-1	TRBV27	TGTGCCAGCAGACCGGGACAGGGGGCCGGTGAGCAGTTCTTC	CASRPGQGAGEQFF
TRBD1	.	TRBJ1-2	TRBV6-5	TGTGCCAGCAGTTACCAGGACAGGGGATATGGCTACACCTTC	CASSYQDRGYGYTF
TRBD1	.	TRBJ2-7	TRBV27	TGTGCCAGCAGTCCCGGGACAGGGTTTGGCGAGCAGTACTTC	CASSPGTGFGEQYF
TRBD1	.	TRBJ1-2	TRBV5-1	TGCGCCAGCAGCCGAACGACAGGGAGCTATGGCTACACCTTC	CASSRTTGSYGYTF
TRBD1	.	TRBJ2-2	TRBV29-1	TGCAGCGCTAGAGGACAGGGGAGCACCGGGGAGCTGTTTTTT	CSARGQGSTGELFF
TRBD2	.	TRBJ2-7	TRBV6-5	TGTGCCAGCAGTCCCGGGACTAGCGGTTACGAGCAGTACTTC	CASSPGTSGYEQYF
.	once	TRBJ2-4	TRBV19	TGTGCCAGTAGAGAAGGGGGCGCGGGAATTCAGTACTTC	CASREGGAGIQYF
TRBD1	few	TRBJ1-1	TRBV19	TGTGCCAGTAGTCGCCCCGGACAGGCAACGAACACTGAAGCTTTCTTT	CASSRPGQATNTEAFF
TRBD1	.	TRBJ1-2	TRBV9	TGTGCCAGCAGCGAAAACCGGGACAGGGGGGGAAGAGGCTACACCTTC	CASSENRDRGGRGYTF
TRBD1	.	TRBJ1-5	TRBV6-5	TGTGCCAGCAAAACAGGGGGCGCGAATCAGCCCCAGCATTTT	CASKTGGANQPQHF
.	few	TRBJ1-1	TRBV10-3	TGTGCCATCAGTGAGTCATCTGTGGAGGGGGGGACTGAAGCTTTCTTT	CAISESSVEGGTEAFF
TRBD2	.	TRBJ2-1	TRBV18	TGTGCCAGCTCACCAAGAGGGGAGGGGTCGGTTACCTACAATGAGCAGTTCTTC	CASSPRGEGSVTYNEQFF
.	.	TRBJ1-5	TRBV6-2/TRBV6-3	TGTGCCAGCAGCCCGGCTTACAGGGCGAATCAGCCCCAGCATTTT	CASSPAYRANQPQHF
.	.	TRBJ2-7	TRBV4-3	TGCGCCAGCAGCCAAGCGGAGGGGCGCTACGAGCAGTACTTC	CASSQAEGRYEQYF
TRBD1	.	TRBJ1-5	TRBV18	TGTGCCAGCTCACCGGGAAAGGGGACAGCGATTCCTTGGGGGCCCCAGCATTTT	CASSPGKGTAIPWGPQHF
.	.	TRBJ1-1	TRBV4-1	TGCGCCAGCAGCCAAGAAATCGGGGGGCGAAGCACTGAAGCTTTCTTT	CASSQEIGGRSTEAFF